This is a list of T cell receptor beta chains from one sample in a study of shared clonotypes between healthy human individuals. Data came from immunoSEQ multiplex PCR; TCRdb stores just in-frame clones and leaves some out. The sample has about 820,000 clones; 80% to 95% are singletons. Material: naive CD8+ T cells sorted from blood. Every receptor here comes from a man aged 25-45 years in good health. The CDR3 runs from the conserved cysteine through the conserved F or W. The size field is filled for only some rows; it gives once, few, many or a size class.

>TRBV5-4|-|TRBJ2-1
CASSSPVADEYNEQFF
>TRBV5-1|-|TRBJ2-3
CASSLGETSTDTQYF
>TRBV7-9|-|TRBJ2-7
CASSPVRGRERYEQYF
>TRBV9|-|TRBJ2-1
CASSPREEREMGYNEQFF
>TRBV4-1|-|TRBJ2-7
CASSQAGDPHEQYF
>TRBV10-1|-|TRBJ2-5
CASSELGVGGETQYF
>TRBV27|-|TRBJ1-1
CASSWGQNTEAFF
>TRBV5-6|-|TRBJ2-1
CASIMENEQFF
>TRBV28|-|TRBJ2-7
CASELTSGGNEQYF
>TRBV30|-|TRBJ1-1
CAWRGDRGLNTEAFF
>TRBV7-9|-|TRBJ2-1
CASSPRDSSYNEQFF
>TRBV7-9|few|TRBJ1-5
CASSPRRNQPQHF
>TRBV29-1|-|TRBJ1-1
CSVVGENTEAFF
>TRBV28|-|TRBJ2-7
CASDRGENEQYF
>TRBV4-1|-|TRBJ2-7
CASRRTGEGAEEQYF
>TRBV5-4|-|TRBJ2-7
CASSLGDSAYEQYF
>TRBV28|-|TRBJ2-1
CASSTSGSHNEQFF
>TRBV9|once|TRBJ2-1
CASSPAGVGSSNEQFF
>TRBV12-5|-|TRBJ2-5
CASGLGQLETQYF
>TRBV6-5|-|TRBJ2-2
CASSYVDSFTGELFF
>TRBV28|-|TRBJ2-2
CASSWSLIYTGELFF
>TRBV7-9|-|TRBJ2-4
CASSPWGDGNIQYF
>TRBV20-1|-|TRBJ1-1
CSASGGTEAFF
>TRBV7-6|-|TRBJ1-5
CASSPGDSSYSNQPQHF
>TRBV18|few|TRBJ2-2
CASSPVGFGGSGELFF
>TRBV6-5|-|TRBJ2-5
CASIDVSQETQYF
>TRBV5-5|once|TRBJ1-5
CASSPLPGQVLQPQHF
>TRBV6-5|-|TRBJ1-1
CASSQGGWETEAFF
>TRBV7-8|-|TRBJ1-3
CASSYRDTMESGNTIYF
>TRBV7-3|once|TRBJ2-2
CASSTLEGEVTGELFF
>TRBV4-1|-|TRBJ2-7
CASSPFIGENYEQYF
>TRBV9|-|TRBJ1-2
CASSLGGGSSVDIYGYTF
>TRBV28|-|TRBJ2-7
CASSLNPGRGSSYEQYF